This entry lists 28 T cell receptor beta chains sequenced from one sample in a study of blood T cells in healthy people across ages. A second PCR of roughly 7 to 11 cycles used a sample-barcoded 5' primer and a J-beta primer mix. MiXCR was run by TCRdb on the 5' RACE reads, yielding one entry per CDR3 protein. The table lists 750,000 to 950,000 distinct CDR3 sequences, less than 70% of them singletons. Sequencing was done on a sample of blood. Receptor source: a man of 80 years or more in good health.

The rearrangement links TRBV6-2 or TRBV6-3 to TRBJ1-2, with 9 bases identical to TRBD1. V lost 6 bases and J lost 13; bases outside the gene matches: 6. The CDR3 has 11 residues. The germline gives CDR1 MNHEY, CDR2 SVGEGT. CDR3 nucleotides: TGTGCCAGCAGCGACAGGGGGGACGTCACCTTC. It specifies CASSDRGDVTF.

V gene TRBV6-5 combines with J gene TRBJ1-2; 9 positions agree with TRBD1. Germline-derived CDR1 and CDR2 are MNHEY and SVGAGI. The ends lost 6 bases at V and 3 bases at J; junction bases unmatched: 8. The CDR3 is 15 amino acids. This CDR3 reads CASRPWDREDYGYTF. CDR3 DNA: TGTGCCAGCAGACCATGGGACAGGGAAGACTATGGCTACACCTTC.

The rearrangement joins TRBV6-1 to TRBJ1-2; D uncertain. This CDR3 has 13 residues. V lost 7 bases and J lost 2, with 11 bases in between. Germline loops: CDR1 MNHNS, CDR2 SASEGT. The CDR3 DNA reads as TGTGCCAGCAACGTTGGGGTAAACTATGGCTACACCTTC. It translates to CASNVGVNYGYTF.

This clonotype was detected a few times. V is TRBV28 and J is TRBJ2-3; 10 nucleotides align to TRBD1. Per the germline V gene, CDR1 is MDHEN and CDR2 is SYDVKM. The trim removed 7 bases at V and 1 base at J, leaving 5 bases unmatched. There are 15 residues in the CDR3. CDR3 bases: TGTGCCAGCACCTTAGGGACAGGGGGCACAGATACGCAGTATTTT. Translation: CASTLGTGGTDTQYF.

This clonotype was counted only a few times. This rearrangement joins TRBV7-9 to TRBJ1-2; D uncertain. V lost 4 bases to trimming and J lost 6 bases, with 18 bases between them. Per germline, CDR1 SEHNR and CDR2 FQNEAQ (reference sequence). The CDR3 runs to 15 residues. The CDR3 region has the DNA TGTGCCAGCAGCTCGACGGCCGTGGCAGTTAATGGCTACACCTTC. Protein sequence: CASSSTAVAVNGYTF.

V is TRBV7-8 and J is TRBJ2-1; 10 bases agree with TRBD2. The CDR3 covers 19 residues. Germline CDR1 SGHVS, CDR2 FQNEAQ. V was pared by 1 base and J by 6 bases, with 15 bases of the junction left unmatched. The CDR3 DNA reads as TGTGCCAGCAGCTTAGAGGGCCTCCGGAGCGGGAGGGCCCGCAATGAGCAGTTCTTC. This translates into CASSLEGLRSGRARNEQFF.

This clonotype appeared a few times. The chain carries TRBV14 and TRBJ2-7; D gene ambiguous. Germline values: CDR1 SGHDN, CDR2 FVKESK. The V and J ends lost 0 bases and 0 bases respectively, with 9 bases between them. There are 15 residues in the CDR3. The CDR3: CASSQDLAHSYEQYF. CDR3 DNA sequence: TGTGCCAGCAGCCAAGATCTGGCTCACTCCTACGAGCAGTACTTC.

This clonotype appeared once. The chain is built from TRBV4-1 and TRBJ1-1; D is uncertain. Germline V gene sequence: CDR1 MGHRA, CDR2 YSYEKL. Trimming cost V 4 bases and J 3 bases, with 12 bases left between them. The CDR3 totals 14 residues. Here the CDR3 reads CASSPISQDTEAFF. CDR3 nucleotides: TGCGCCAGCAGCCCCATTTCCCAGGACACTGAAGCTTTCTTT.

The chain has TRBV18 and TRBJ1-2; 10 bases map to TRBD1. V was pared by 2 bases and J by 7 bases, with 4 bases of the junction left unmatched. CDR1 is KGHSH, CDR2 LQKENI, per germline. The CDR3 runs 14 residues. In nucleotides, the CDR3 is TGTGCCAGCTCACCAGGGACAGGGGAACGTGGCTACACCTTC. Its translation: CASSPGTGERGYTF.

This chain connects TRBV6-5 to TRBJ2-7; D ambiguous. The V and J ends lost 5 bases and 6 bases respectively, with 14 bases between them. The CDR3 runs to 13 residues. Per the germline V gene, CDR1 is MNHEY and CDR2 is SVGAGI. This CDR3 is CASSSRRSREQYF. Written as DNA, the CDR3 is TGTGCCAGCAGTAGCCGCCGTAGTCGCGAGCAGTACTTC.

This sequence joins TRBV7-9 and TRBJ2-7, with TRBD1 matching 7 bases. V was pared by 5 bases and J by 7 bases, with 5 bases of the junction left unmatched. The CDR3 is 12 residues long. CDR1 SEHNR and CDR2 FQNEAQ come from the germline V gene (reference sequence). The chain's CDR3 is CASSLDRAEQYF. For the CDR3, the DNA is TGTGCCAGCAGCCTAGACAGGGCAGAGCAGTACTTC.

The V gene is TRBV13, the J gene TRBJ1-4; D unclear. CDR1 is PRHDT and CDR2 is FYEKMQ in the germline V gene (reference sequence). This CDR3 is 13 amino acids long. Trimming took 6 bases from V and 6 from J, leaving 11 bases between them. The DNA of the CDR3 is TGTGCCAGCAGTCCCGGGTTCGATGAAAAACTGTTTTTT. Translation gives CASSPGFDEKLFF.

The chain uses TRBV6-5 and TRBJ2-7; 9 nucleotides agree with TRBD1. CDR1 and CDR2 from the germline V gene are MNHEY and SVGAGI. There are 15 residues in the CDR3. V lost 7 bases and J lost 6; bases outside the gene matches: 13. CDR3 residues: CASIPTGTGFGEQYF. CDR3 sequence (DNA): TGTGCCAGCATTCCAACCGGGACAGGGTTCGGCGAGCAGTACTTC.

This chain joins TRBV7-9 and TRBJ2-5, with D possibly TRBD1 on 7 matching bases. Looked up from germline, CDR1 is SEHNR and CDR2 is FQNEAQ (reference sequence). V dropped 3 bases and J dropped 2 bases, with 19 bases sitting between them. The CDR3 sequence is 17 residues long. Here the CDR3 DNA reads TGTGCCAGCAGCTTCGGGGGCCAGGGGGGAGGTCAAGAGACCCAGTACTTC. Translation gives CASSFGGQGGGQETQYF. The full variable domain, in which reference TRBV7-9 and TRBJ2-5 provide the parts outside the CDR3, is DTGVSQNPRHKITKRGQNVTFRCDPISEHNRLYWYRQTLGQGPEFLTYFQNEAQLEKSRLLSDRFSAERPKGSFSTLEIQRTEQGDSAMYLCASSFGGQGGGQETQYFGPGTRLLVL.

CDR3 region: CASTGDQETQYF. DNA for the CDR3: TGTGCCAGCACTGGGGACCAAGAGACCCAGTACTTC. The rearrangement links TRBV6-5 to TRBJ2-5; no firm D call. Germline V CDR1 and CDR2: MNHEY, SVGAGI. This CDR3 has 12 amino acids. The ends were cut back, 7 bases at V and 0 bases at J, with 6 bases in the middle.

The CDR3 loop reads CASSLEGLANTGELFF. The CDR3 nucleotides are TGCGCCAGCAGCTTGGAGGGACTAGCGAACACCGGGGAGCTGTTTTTT. The chain is built from TRBV5-1 and TRBJ2-2, with 8 bases aligning to TRBD2. Germline CDR1 is SGHRS and CDR2 is YFSETQ. The CDR3 is 16 residues long. With V trimmed by 0 bases and J by 0 bases, 1 base remained unmatched.

The chain is built from TRBV12-3 or TRBV12-4 and TRBJ1-4, with TRBD1 matching over 9 bases. The CDR3 is 14 residues long. J lost 8 bases, V lost 6 bases, and 7 bases had no gene match. The DNA of the CDR3 is TGTGCCAGCAGATGGACAGGGGACTTGGAAAAACTGTTTTTT. This translates into CASRWTGDLEKLFF.

V usage is TRBV6-6 and J usage is TRBJ1-2; D uncertain. Trimming removed 8 bases at V and 6 bases at J, with 25 bases between. CDR3 length: 16 residues. Germline V gives CDR1 MNHNY, CDR2 SVGAGI (reference sequence). Here the CDR3 DNA reads TGTGCCAGCGAGCCGGGTTTTGCCATCCCACCCGATGGCTACACCTTC. Translated: CASEPGFAIPPDGYTF.

Only a few counts were recorded for this clonotype. V is TRBV28 and J is TRBJ2-5, with D perhaps matching TRBD1 or TRBD2 (6 bases each). V lost 6 bases and J 4 bases, leaving 15 bases between the germline ends. Germline V gene lookup returns CDR1 MDHEN and CDR2 SYDVKM. The CDR3 loop spans 14 amino acids. The CDR3 sequence: CASSSTGRGETQYF. The CDR3 DNA is TGTGCCAGCAGCTCAACAGGGCGGGGAGAGACCCAGTACTTC.

The chain couples TRBV24-1 to TRBJ2-2; 7 bases are a match to TRBD2. The CDR3 is made up of 16 amino acids. V lost 4 bases and J lost 6; bases outside the gene matches: 10. Germline V gene data show CDR1 as KGHDR and CDR2 as SFDVKD. The CDR3 loop reads CATSDQRGLGPGELFF. CDR3 DNA sequence: TGTGCCACCAGTGACCAGCGGGGTTTGGGACCCGGGGAGCTGTTTTTT.

The sample holds a few counts of this clonotype. The chain combines TRBV5-1 with TRBJ2-5; D might be TRBD1 or TRBD2, each matching 5 bases. From germline, CDR1 is SGHRS and CDR2 YFSETQ. The length of the CDR3 is 17 residues. V lost 4 bases to trimming and J lost 7 bases, with 26 bases between them. CDR3 amino acids: CASSQPAGTGYVVTQYF. In DNA form, the CDR3 reads TGCGCCAGCAGCCAACCAGCCGGGACCGGTTACGTTGTGACCCAGTACTTC.

In this sample, this clonotype turned up a few times. This rearrangement joins TRBV4-1 to TRBJ1-6; 8 nucleotides line up with TRBD1. Germline trimming cut 2 bases from V and 10 bases from J; bases unmatched to any gene: 13. CDR1 and CDR2 (germline): MGHRA, YSYEKL. CDR3 length: 17 residues. CDR3 DNA sequence: TGCGCCAGCAGCCAATCCCCAGGGGCAGGGGGCTTGTCACCCCTCCACTTT. Protein product: CASSQSPGAGGLSPLHF.

The chain combines TRBV7-2 with TRBJ2-7; D is perhaps TRBD2 (5 bases). In germline, CDR1 is SGHTA, CDR2 FQGNSA. CDR3 length equals 14 residues. Trimming cost V 3 bases and J 3 bases, with 12 bases left between them. CDR3 sequence (DNA): TGTGCCAGCAGCTTCGGAGGAATTTTCTACGAGCAGTACTTC. Its translation: CASSFGGIFYEQYF.

The chain recombines TRBV28 with TRBJ2-4; possible D gene TRBD2, 6 bases. Germline V CDR1 and CDR2: MDHEN, SYDVKM. Trimming removed 8 bases from V and 2 bases from J, with 16 bases in between. The CDR3 consists of 15 residues. CDR3 coding DNA: TGTGCCAGCCGTTCCCCCACTAGCACCAAAAACATTCAGTACTTC. Its protein product is CASRSPTSTKNIQYF. Combining the CDR3 with reference TRBV28 and TRBJ2-4 gives the whole variable domain DVKVTQSSRYLVKRTGEKVFLECVQDMDHENMFWYRQDPGLGLRLIYFSYDVKMKEKGDIPEGYSVSREKKERFSLILESASTNQTSMYLCASRSPTSTKNIQYFGAGTRLSVL.

The chain is built from TRBV20-1 and TRBJ1-6; D perhaps matches TRBD1 (6 bases). The CDR3 sequence is 14 residues long. Trimming took off 5 bases at V and 6 bases at J, with 14 bases between the two ends. The germline gives CDR1 DFQATT, CDR2 SNEGSKA (reference sequence). The CDR3 region has the DNA TGCAGTGCTTCCGGCCAAGGGGGTAATTCACCCCTCCACTTT. Protein sequence: CSASGQGGNSPLHF.

The V call is TRBV7-9, the J call TRBJ1-5; D is undetermined. Germline CDR1 reads SEHNR; CDR2 reads FQNEAQ (reference sequence). CDR3 size: 15 residues. Deletions cut 1 base from V and 6 bases from J, with 13 bases between. The CDR3 loop is CASSLEGVGTQPQHF. CDR3 sequence (DNA): TGTGCCAGCAGCTTAGAGGGAGTTGGAACTCAGCCCCAGCATTTT.

The chain is built from TRBV20-1 and TRBJ1-1; D is unclear. V gave up 0 bases and J gave up 3 bases, with 8 bases separating them. Germline V gene sequence: CDR1 DFQATT, CDR2 SNEGSKA (reference sequence). The CDR3 totals 13 residues. DNA for the CDR3: TGCAGTGCTAGAGAAACACTTTACACTGAAGCTTTCTTT. Its translation: CSARETLYTEAFF.

This rearrangement joins TRBV27 to TRBJ2-1, with D hard to call. The germline V and J ends were trimmed by 4 bases and 6 bases, with 13 bases remaining between them. This CDR3 spans 14 amino acids. Germline CDR1 reads MNHEY; CDR2 reads SMNVEV (reference sequence). CDR3 amino acids: CASSSGDKPNEQFF. Here the CDR3 DNA reads TGTGCCAGCAGTTCCGGAGACAAACCCAATGAGCAGTTCTTC.